The 23 T cell receptor beta chains below come from one sample, sequenced in a study of shared clonotypes between healthy human individuals. Produced via immunoSEQ multiplex PCR; TCRdb's table is partial and in-frame only. The sample has about 800,000 clones; 90% to 98% are singletons. The naive CD8 fraction comprised CD45RO-negative cells positively selected for CCR7 and excluded terminally differentiated effector memory CD45RA+ cells. What was sequenced was naive CD8+ T cells sorted from blood. Receptors originate from a man younger than 45 in good health.

This clone has just one count. This chain joins TRBV27 and TRBJ1-3; no clear D gene. CDR1 MNHEY and CDR2 SMNVEV come from the germline V gene (reference sequence). Trimming shortened V by 2 bases and J by 8 bases, and 10 bases separated the two germline ends. The CDR3 runs to 13 residues. The CDR3 region has the DNA TGTGCCAGCAGTTTAGGCCCCGGGGACACCATATATTTT. It encodes CASSLGPGDTIYF.

CDR3 sequence (DNA): TGTGCCAGCAGCTCCGGAGCTGGCTACGAGCAGTACTTC. Translation gives CASSSGAGYEQYF. The chain is built from TRBV6-5 and TRBJ2-7; unclear D gene. With 6 bases removed from V and 3 bases from J, the gap between germline ends came to 12 bases. This CDR3 is built from 13 residues. Germline values: CDR1 MNHEY, CDR2 SVGAGI.

The chain carries TRBV7-8 and TRBJ2-7; tentatively, D is TRBD1 (6 bases). The CDR3 contains 15 residues. Germline assignment: CDR1 SGHVS and CDR2 FQNEAQ. The germline V and J ends were trimmed by 6 bases and 0 bases, with 15 bases remaining between them. In nucleotides, the CDR3 is TGTGCCAGCAGTCCAGGACAGCTTAGCTCCTACGAGCAGTACTTC. Translation: CASSPGQLSSYEQYF.

The chain uses TRBV19 and TRBJ2-7; D not resolved. CDR1 and CDR2 from the germline V gene are LNHDA and SQIVND (reference sequence). V dropped 5 bases and J dropped 3 bases, with 11 bases sitting between them. The CDR3 runs 13 residues. The CDR3, as DNA: TGTGCCAGTAGTCCCGGGCATTTCTACGAGCAGTACTTC. Translating gives CASSPGHFYEQYF.

The chain carries TRBV4-3 and TRBJ2-7, with TRBD1 identical over 8 bases. V gave up 0 bases and J gave up 1 base; unmatched junction bases: 2. Germline CDR1 LGHNA, CDR2 YSLEER. This CDR3 has 15 residues. The CDR3 DNA sequence: TGCGCCAGCAGCCAAGAATGGACAGGGTCCTACGAGCAGTACTTC. This translates into CASSQEWTGSYEQYF.

The chain uses TRBV5-1 and TRBJ2-3; the D is unclear. This CDR3 is 11 amino acids long. CDR1 is SGHRS, CDR2 YFSETQ, per germline. Trimming stripped 4 bases from V and 14 bases from J, with 14 bases between. The CDR3 loop reads CASSTSVRWYF. The DNA of the CDR3 is TGCGCCAGCAGCACAAGCGTGCGGTGGTATTTT. Full variable domain (missing parts from reference TRBV5-1 and TRBJ2-3): KAGVTQTPRYLIKTRGQQVTLSCSPISGHRSVSWYQQTPGQGLQFLFEYFSETQRNKGNFPGRFSGRQFSNSRSEMNVSTLELGDSALYLCASSTSVRWYFGPGTRLTVL.

This chain uses TRBV5-4 with TRBJ2-5, with 7 bases identical to TRBD1. J was trimmed by 5 bases and V by 4 bases; bases with no gene match: 11. The CDR3 spans 15 residues. CDR1 and CDR2 from the germline V gene are SGHNT and YYREEE (reference sequence). CDR3 loop: CASSPETGSLETQYF. In DNA form, the CDR3 reads TGTGCCAGCAGCCCTGAGACAGGGAGCTTGGAGACCCAGTACTTC.

V is TRBV7-9 and J is TRBJ2-7; the D is unclear. There are 13 residues in the CDR3. Trimming took off 5 bases at V and 2 bases at J, with 10 bases between the two ends. The germline CDR1 and CDR2 sequences are SEHNR and FQNEAQ (reference sequence). In nucleotides, the CDR3 is TGTGCCAGCAGCCCAAGTGATACCTACGAGCAGTACTTC. Translation gives CASSPSDTYEQYF.

A remark on this clone: A read error may produce the germline difference seen at one junction end. Other DNA variants within this sample encode the same CDR3. The chain carries TRBV7-9 and TRBJ2-3; the D is unclear. Germline CDR1 reads SEHNR; CDR2 reads FQNEAQ (reference sequence). This CDR3 is 10 amino acids long. This chain's CDR3 is CASSTDTQYF. The CDR3 coding sequence is TGTGCCAGCAGCACGGATACGCAGTATTTT.

In DNA, the CDR3 is TGTGCCAGCAGTATAGAGTCAGGGATCAATGAGCAGTTCTTC. The encoded protein is CASSIESGINEQFF. The chain links TRBV27 to TRBJ2-1; D may be TRBD1 (5 bases). Germline CDR1 reads MNHEY; CDR2 reads SMNVEV (reference sequence). The CDR3 totals 14 residues. Trimming pared 5 bases from V and 6 bases from J, leaving 14 bases between.

The rearrangement links TRBV27 to TRBJ2-3; D may correspond to TRBD1 or TRBD2 (5 bases each). The V gene's germline CDR1 is MNHEY and CDR2 SMNVEV (reference sequence). This CDR3 region has 15 residues. V was pared by 5 bases and J by 5 bases, with 17 bases between. This CDR3 is CASSPLGRLVDTQYF. DNA of the CDR3: TGTGCCAGCAGTCCCCTGGGACGATTAGTAGATACGCAGTATTTT.

The chain uses TRBV4-3 and TRBJ2-7; 9 positions agree with TRBD1. The CDR3 has 15 amino acids. V shed 4 bases, J shed 1 base, and the junction held 5 bases outside the gene matches. Per germline, CDR1 LGHNA and CDR2 YSLEER. CDR3 protein: CASSLYRGPSYEQYF. The CDR3 nucleotides read TGCGCCAGCAGCCTTTACAGGGGGCCTTCCTACGAGCAGTACTTC.

The chain has TRBV27 and TRBJ2-5, with D possibly being TRBD2 (7 bases). The DNA end is more similar to TRBJ2-7, so the J call may be wrong. This CDR3 has 15 amino acids. Germline V gene lookup returns CDR1 MNHEY and CDR2 SMNVEV (reference sequence). CDR3 residues: CASSLYSTGRDEQYF. For the CDR3, the DNA is TGTGCCAGCAGTTTATATTCCACAGGGAGGGACGAGCAGTACTTC.

The chain combines TRBV9 with TRBJ2-1; 14 nucleotides match TRBD2. V lost 3 bases to trimming and J lost 4 bases; unmatched junction nucleotides: 15. CDR1 SGDLS and CDR2 YYNGEE come from the germline V gene. The CDR3 spans 20 residues. The CDR3 region is CASSEGTSGSRGMRYNEQFF. Written as DNA, the CDR3 is TGTGCCAGCAGCGAGGGGACTAGCGGGAGTAGGGGGATGCGGTACAATGAGCAGTTCTTC.

This clone appeared once. The rearrangement links TRBV2 to TRBJ2-1; D tentatively reads TRBD1 or TRBD2 (6 bases each). V lost 6 bases, J lost 6 bases, and 15 bases lay in between. The CDR3 length is 14 residues. Germline V gene lookup returns CDR1 SNHLY and CDR2 FYNNEI. CDR3 nucleotide sequence: TGTGCCAGCAGGGACAGTGGAGGGGCCAATGAGCAGTTCTTC. It specifies CASRDSGGANEQFF. Combining the CDR3 with reference TRBV2 and TRBJ2-1 gives the whole variable domain EPEVTQTPSHQVTQMGQEVILRCVPISNHLYFYWYRQILGQKVEFLVSFYNNEISEKSEIFDDQFSVERPDGSNFTLKIRSTKLEDSAMYFCASRDSGGANEQFFGPGTRLTVL.

This chain joins TRBV29-1 and TRBJ2-7; 8 nucleotides line up with TRBD1. The CDR3 is 15 amino acids. CDR1 and CDR2 from the germline V gene are SQVTM and ANQGSEA. The J segment lost 1 base and the V segment lost 6 bases, leaving 11 bases of the junction unmatched. This CDR3 reads CSVVPGQGESYEQYF. Written as DNA, the CDR3 is TGCAGCGTAGTTCCTGGACAGGGTGAGTCCTACGAGCAGTACTTC.

This clone was recorded only once. This sequence joins TRBV6-5 and TRBJ2-1, with D uncertain. Germline V gene lookup returns CDR1 MNHEY and CDR2 SVGAGI. The CDR3 is made up of 14 amino acids. Trimming pared 4 bases from V and 5 bases from J, leaving 12 bases between. The CDR3 protein is CASSFGVLDNEQFF. The DNA of the CDR3 is TGTGCCAGCAGTTTCGGAGTTCTTGACAATGAGCAGTTCTTC.

The chain has TRBV10-2 and TRBJ2-5, with 9 bases fitting TRBD1. The CDR3 is 15 amino acids. J lost 5 bases, V lost 6 bases, and 10 bases had no gene match. Germline V gene lookup returns CDR1 WSHSY and CDR2 SAAADI. CDR3 bases: TGCGCCAGCAGGTCCGGGACAGGGACTTGGGAGACCCAGTACTTC. This codes for CASRSGTGTWETQYF.

This chain joins TRBV7-9 and TRBJ1-1, with a possible D match to TRBD1 (6 bases). The V gene lost 3 bases and the J gene lost 0 bases, with 11 bases spanning the gap. The CDR3 has 15 amino acids. Per the germline V gene, CDR1 is SEHNR and CDR2 is FQNEAQ (reference sequence). CDR3 sequence reads: CASSLHRELNTEAFF. The CDR3 DNA sequence: TGTGCCAGCAGCTTGCACAGGGAATTGAACACTGAAGCTTTCTTT. Supplemented by reference TRBV7-9 and TRBJ1-1, the full variable domain reads DTGVSQNPRHKITKRGQNVTFRCDPISEHNRLYWYRQTLGQGPEFLTYFQNEAQLEKSRLLSDRFSAERPKGSFSTLEIQRTEQGDSAMYLCASSLHRELNTEAFFGQGTRLTVV.

J is TRBJ2-7 and V is TRBV5-5; D remains ambiguous. The ends were cut back, 1 base at V and 4 bases at J, with 15 bases in the middle. The CDR3 covers 15 residues. Germline-derived CDR1 and CDR2 are SGHKS and YYEKEE (reference sequence). CDR3 sequence (DNA): TGTGCCAGCAGCTTGTTCCTCCCTTCAACGTACGAGCAGTACTTC. It yields the protein CASSLFLPSTYEQYF.

J is TRBJ2-1 and V is TRBV4-3, with 9 positions matching TRBD1. Germline V CDR1 and CDR2: LGHNA, YSLEER. The CDR3 is 17 residues long. With V trimmed by 2 bases and J by 7 bases, 12 bases remained unmatched. CDR3 sequence (DNA): TGCGCCAGCAGCCAATACTACCGGGACAGGGTTCGGAATGAGCAGTTCTTC. This encodes CASSQYYRDRVRNEQFF.

The genes are TRBV7-9 and TRBJ1-1; 8 bases agree with TRBD1. CDR1 is SEHNR, CDR2 FQNEAQ, per germline (reference sequence). V gave up 4 bases and J gave up 1 base; unmatched junction bases: 5. This CDR3 has 15 amino acids. CDR3 loop: CASSSPGTGNTEAFF. In DNA, the CDR3 is TGTGCCAGCAGCTCCCCCGGGACAGGGAACACTGAAGCTTTCTTT. The whole variable domain, filled in from reference TRBV7-9 and TRBJ1-1, reads DTGVSQNPRHKITKRGQNVTFRCDPISEHNRLYWYRQTLGQGPEFLTYFQNEAQLEKSRLLSDRFSAERPKGSFSTLEIQRTEQGDSAMYLCASSSPGTGNTEAFFGQGTRLTVV.

The J gene is TRBJ2-5, the V gene TRBV18; D is unclear. Germline V CDR1 and CDR2: KGHSH, LQKENI. The CDR3 loop spans 13 amino acids. The V and J ends lost 2 bases and 5 bases respectively, with 9 bases between them. This CDR3 is CASSPGKAETQYF. CDR3 bases: TGTGCCAGCTCACCAGGGAAGGCGGAGACCCAGTACTTC. Combining the CDR3 with reference TRBV18 and TRBJ2-5 gives the whole variable domain NAGVMQNPRHLVRRRGQEARLRCSPMKGHSHVYWYRQLPEEGLKFMVYLQKENIIDESGMPKERFSAEFPKEGPSILRIQQVVRGDSAAYFCASSPGKAETQYFGPGTRLLVL.